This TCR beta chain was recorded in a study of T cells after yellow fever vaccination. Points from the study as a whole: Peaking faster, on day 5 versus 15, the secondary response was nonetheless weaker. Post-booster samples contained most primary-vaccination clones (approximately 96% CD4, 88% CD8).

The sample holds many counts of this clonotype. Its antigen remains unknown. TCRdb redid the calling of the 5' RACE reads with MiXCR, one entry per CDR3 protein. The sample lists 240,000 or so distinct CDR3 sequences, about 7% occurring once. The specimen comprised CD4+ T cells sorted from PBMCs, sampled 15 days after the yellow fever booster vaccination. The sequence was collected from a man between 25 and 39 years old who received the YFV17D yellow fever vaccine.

CDR3 protein: CASKLAGVRYEQYF. In DNA form, the CDR3 reads TGTGCCAGTAAACTAGCGGGAGTGAGGTACGAGCAGTACTTC. The rearrangement uses TRBV12-3 or TRBV12-4 and TRBJ2-7; 11 bases align to TRBD2. Losses at the gene ends were 9 bases for V and 4 bases for J; bases not matched to a gene: 8. The CDR3 covers 14 residues.